The next 30 T cell receptor beta chains were all read from a single sample in a study of blood T cell repertoires in COVID-19. Data came from immunoSEQ multiplex PCR; TCRdb stores just in-frame clones and leaves some out. The table lists about 110,000 clones, 75% to 90% of them singletons. Sequencing was done on a sample of peripheral blood. The receptor source for this set is a woman of 80 years or more with acute or convalescent COVID-19.

CDR3 amino acids: CASSRGLAGGQQETQYF. The CDR3 region has the DNA TGTGCCAGCTCACGAGGACTAGCGGGGGGACAACAAGAGACCCAGTACTTC. The J gene is TRBJ2-5, the V gene TRBV18; TRBD2 matches 14 bases. The germline V gene has CDR1 KGHSH and CDR2 LQKENI. The CDR3 totals 17 residues. Losses at the gene ends were 4 bases for V and 2 bases for J; bases not matched to a gene: 6.

This chain joins TRBV7-9 and TRBJ1-1; 11 nucleotides agree with TRBD1. Trimming took 5 bases from V and 5 from J; bases not matched to a gene: 10. Germline assignment: CDR1 SEHNR and CDR2 FQNEAQ (reference sequence). The CDR3 contains 16 residues. Here the CDR3 DNA reads TGTGCCAGCAGCATTTGGACAGGGGGCCGTGATACTGAAGCTTTCTTT. It is translated as CASSIWTGGRDTEAFF.

The chain is built from TRBV7-9 and TRBJ1-5, with no clear D. This CDR3 has 15 residues. In germline, CDR1 is SEHNR, CDR2 FQNEAQ (reference sequence). Trimming pared 5 bases from V and 1 base from J, leaving 12 bases between. The CDR3 nucleotides read TGTGCCAGCAGCCCCACGGGTGCGAGCAATCAGCCCCAGCATTTT. This translates into CASSPTGASNQPQHF.

V is TRBV10-3 and J is TRBJ2-3, with 8 positions matching TRBD2. J was trimmed by 2 bases and V by 6 bases; bases with no gene match: 10. CDR1 is ENHRY and CDR2 is SYGVKD in the germline V gene. The CDR3 has 16 amino acids. CDR3 residues: CAIRPVAGRVTDTQYF. DNA for the CDR3: TGTGCCATCAGGCCAGTAGCGGGGAGAGTCACAGATACGCAGTATTTT.

The V call is TRBV19, the J call TRBJ1-5; D remains unclear. With 3 bases removed from V and 1 base from J, the gap between germline ends came to 22 bases. This CDR3 is 19 amino acids long. The germline CDR1 and CDR2 sequences are LNHDA and SQIVND (reference sequence). The CDR3 sequence is CASSISFLGARRSNQPQHF. In DNA form, the CDR3 reads TGTGCCAGTAGTATCTCTTTTCTAGGAGCGCGTAGGAGCAATCAGCCCCAGCATTTT.

This clone occurred once. The V gene is TRBV24-1, the J gene TRBJ1-1; no clear D gene. The CDR3 is 13 amino acids. CDR1 and CDR2 from the germline V gene are KGHDR and SFDVKD. The V and J ends lost 5 bases and 5 bases respectively, with 11 bases between them. CDR3 region: CATSGSGATEAFF. The CDR3 region has the DNA TGTGCCACCAGTGGATCCGGTGCGACTGAAGCTTTCTTT.

The chain links TRBV6-1 to TRBJ1-4; tentatively, D is TRBD1 (5 bases). CDR1 is MNHNS and CDR2 is SASEGT in the germline V gene. V was shortened by 2 bases and J by 3 bases, with 13 bases between the two germline ends. The CDR3 is 16 residues long. The DNA for the CDR3 is TGTGCCAGCAGTGAATGGGTCAGGGAGGCTAATGAAAAACTGTTTTTT. This translates into CASSEWVREANEKLFF.

The V call is TRBV24-1, the J call TRBJ2-5, with D possibly TRBD1 on 6 matching bases. The V gene's germline CDR1 is KGHDR and CDR2 SFDVKD. Between the trimmed V and J ends, which lost 0 bases and 5 bases, there was a span of 15 bases. The CDR3 runs 16 residues. In nucleotides, the CDR3 is TGTGCCACCAGTGATTTGCGTCAGGGGATGGAGGAGACCCAGTACTTC. Translating it yields CATSDLRQGMEETQYF.

Points on this clone: Other DNA sequences of this sample code for an identical CDR3. The chain uses TRBV19 and TRBJ2-7; possibly TRBD1 for D (6 bases). CDR1 is LNHDA, CDR2 SQIVND, per germline (reference sequence). The length of the CDR3 is 13 residues. Trimming removed 3 bases at V and 4 bases at J, with 10 bases between. CDR3 nucleotides: TGTGCCAGTAGTATCGGAAGGGGGTACGAGCAGTACTTC. This codes for CASSIGRGYEQYF.

The rearrangement uses TRBV6-1 and TRBJ1-5; no reliable D call. Per the germline V gene, CDR1 is MNHNS and CDR2 is SASEGT. Between the trimmed V and J ends, which lost 2 bases and 7 bases, there was a span of 12 bases. This CDR3 is built from 14 residues. DNA for the CDR3: TGTGCCAGCAGTGAATTAGGAGCGGGACAGCCCCAGCATTTT. Its protein is CASSELGAGQPQHF.

V and J are TRBV5-6 and TRBJ1-4; D might be TRBD1 (6 bases). Germline V CDR1 and CDR2: SGHDT, YYEEEE. V lost 3 bases to trimming and J lost 0 bases, with 12 bases between them. The CDR3 is 16 amino acids. The CDR3, as DNA: TGTGCCAGCAGCTGGGGGCCTCCAACAACTAATGAAAAACTGTTTTTT. Amino acids: CASSWGPPTTNEKLFF.

V is TRBV9 and J is TRBJ2-5; 13 bases map to TRBD2. J gave up 4 bases and V 3 bases, and 6 bases lay outside the gene matches. The CDR3 covers 16 residues. Germline CDR1 is SGDLS and CDR2 is YYNGEE. The CDR3 is CASSGTSGGGGETQYF. The CDR3 DNA reads TGTGCCAGCAGCGGAACTAGCGGGGGGGGCGGAGAGACCCAGTACTTC.

The chain joins TRBV20-1 to TRBJ1-1; 8 bases fit TRBD1. This CDR3 has 13 residues. Trimming at V came to 3 bases and at J to 4 bases, leaving 4 bases not matched to a gene. The germline CDR1 and CDR2 sequences are DFQATT and SNEGSKA (reference sequence). The CDR3 coding sequence is TGCAGTGCTAGTCAGGGGGCCTTCACTGAAGCTTTCTTT. It encodes CSASQGAFTEAFF.

V usage is TRBV27 and J usage is TRBJ2-2; D perhaps matches TRBD2 (5 bases). Trimming shortened V by 1 base and J by 5 bases, and 11 bases separated the two germline ends. Germline lookup yields CDR1 MNHEY and CDR2 SMNVEV (reference sequence). The CDR3 has 15 residues. The DNA for the CDR3 is TGTGCCAGCAGTTTATTTCGGGGTGGGACCGGGGAGCTGTTTTTT. Encoded protein: CASSLFRGGTGELFF.

This clone appeared once. The gene calls are TRBV7-9 and TRBJ2-7; 7 bases line up with TRBD1. The CDR3 has 14 amino acids. The ends lost 2 bases at V and 2 bases at J; junction bases unmatched: 3. Germline CDR1 and CDR2: SEHNR and FQNEAQ (reference sequence). The CDR3 DNA reads as TGTGCCAGCAGCTTAAGGGACAGAACCTACGAGCAGTACTTC. Amino acids: CASSLRDRTYEQYF.

The J gene is TRBJ1-4, the V gene TRBV2; no reliable D call. This CDR3 spans 15 amino acids. V was shortened by 1 base and J by 6 bases, with 12 bases between the two germline ends. Germline lookup yields CDR1 SNHLY and CDR2 FYNNEI. CDR3 sequence: CASSEGPGLYEKLFF. The CDR3 DNA reads TGTGCCAGCAGTGAAGGTCCGGGTCTGTATGAAAAACTGTTTTTT.

The V call is TRBV6-5, the J call TRBJ1-2; 7 bases match TRBD1. Germline V CDR1 and CDR2: MNHEY, SVGAGI. After removal of 10 bases from V and 5 bases from J, the junction contained 10 bases not matched to a gene. The CDR3 totals 13 residues. The CDR3 spells CATSPGQYYGYTF. CDR3 coding DNA: TGTGCCACCAGCCCGGGACAGTATTATGGCTACACCTTC.

The count of this clone is one. The rearrangement joins TRBV4-1 to TRBJ1-4, with 8 bases fitting TRBD1. Looked up from germline, CDR1 is MGHRA and CDR2 is YSYEKL. The junction had 6 bases not matched to a gene; V was cut back by 4 bases and J by 8 bases. The CDR3 length is 14 residues. The CDR3 bases are TGCGCCAGCAGCCCCCAGGGGGCGGAGGAAAAACTGTTTTTT. Its protein is CASSPQGAEEKLFF.

J is TRBJ2-3 and V is TRBV11-1; 8 nucleotides agree with TRBD1. Germline values: CDR1 SGHAT, CDR2 FQDESV (reference sequence). The V gene end was trimmed by 4 bases and the J gene end by 4 bases; junction bases not matched to a gene: 7. This CDR3 region has 15 residues. CDR3 amino acids: CASSSRTGSADTQYF. DNA for the CDR3: TGTGCCAGCAGCTCGCGGACAGGGAGCGCAGATACGCAGTATTTT.

This sequence joins TRBV9 and TRBJ2-7; 8 bases are shared with TRBD1. The CDR3 contains 14 residues. Losses at the gene ends were 4 bases for V and 6 bases for J; bases not matched to a gene: 9. Looked up from germline, CDR1 is SGDLS and CDR2 is YYNGEE. The CDR3 spells CASSLTGASGEQYF. The CDR3 DNA sequence: TGTGCCAGCAGCCTGACAGGGGCCAGCGGCGAGCAGTACTTC. The full variable domain, completed using reference TRBV9 and TRBJ2-7, is DSGVTQTPKHLITATGQRVTLRCSPRSGDLSVYWYQQSLDQGLQFLIQYYNGEERAKGNILERFSAQQFPDLHSELNLSSLELGDSALYFCASSLTGASGEQYFGPGTRLTVT.

J is TRBJ1-1 and V is TRBV2, with a possible D match to TRBD1 (5 bases). The CDR3 sequence is 15 residues long. Germline-derived CDR1 and CDR2 are SNHLY and FYNNEI. V shed 6 bases and J shed 0 bases, with 14 bases lying between them. The CDR3 is CASRGTGWMNTEAFF. The CDR3 coding sequence is TGTGCCAGCAGGGGAACAGGCTGGATGAACACTGAAGCTTTCTTT. The full variable domain, rest sourced from reference TRBV2 and TRBJ1-1, is EPEVTQTPSHQVTQMGQEVILRCVPISNHLYFYWYRQILGQKVEFLVSFYNNEISEKSEIFDDQFSVERPDGSNFTLKIRSTKLEDSAMYFCASRGTGWMNTEAFFGQGTRLTVV.

The CDR3 DNA reads TGTGCAAGTCGCGTATCAAGACAGGGGTCAAAGGATGGCTACACCTTC. Translated, it gives CASRVSRQGSKDGYTF. The genes are TRBV12-2 and TRBJ1-2; the D segment call TRBD1 is taken from the table without a DNA check. TRBV12-2 is deemed a pseudogene. The CDR3 runs to 16 residues.

Concerning this clone itself: Distinct nucleotide sequences in the sample also encode this CDR3. The rearrangement links TRBV10-3 to TRBJ1-5, with D perhaps matching TRBD1 (6 bases). The ends were cut back, 0 bases at V and 0 bases at J, with 6 bases in the middle. CDR3 length: 15 residues. Germline V gene data show CDR1 as ENHRY and CDR2 as SYGVKD. The CDR3 here is CAISESGGSNQPQHF. The DNA of the CDR3 is TGTGCCATCAGTGAGTCAGGGGGTAGCAATCAGCCCCAGCATTTT.

The chain has TRBV5-1 and TRBJ2-3; 7 bases are a match to TRBD1. Looked up from germline, CDR1 is SGHRS and CDR2 is YFSETQ. CDR3 length: 16 amino acids. Trimming removed 4 bases from V and 6 bases from J; junction bases left unmatched: 14. DNA for the CDR3: TGCGCCAGCAGCGCCCGAGGGACAGTTTGGACGGATACGCAGTATTTT. Protein product: CASSARGTVWTDTQYF.

The chain employs TRBV15 and TRBJ1-2, with 7 bases fitting TRBD1. Germline-derived CDR1 and CDR2 are LNHNV and YYDKDF (reference sequence). This CDR3 comprises 14 residues. V shed 5 bases and J 4 bases; nucleotides not matched to a gene: 7. In nucleotides, the CDR3 is TGTGCCACCAGCCCAGACAGGGCTAGCTATGGCTACACCTTC. Amino acid sequence: CATSPDRASYGYTF.

V and J are TRBV5-5 and TRBJ1-2; TRBD1 aligns across 7 bases. The CDR3 runs to 15 residues. V lost 4 bases to trimming and J lost 8 bases; unmatched junction nucleotides: 14. Germline CDR1 is SGHKS and CDR2 is YYEKEE (reference sequence). Here the CDR3 reads CASSPQGDPGVGYTF. The CDR3 DNA sequence: TGTGCCAGCAGCCCCCAGGGGGATCCAGGGGTCGGCTACACCTTC.

The rearrangement uses TRBV19 and TRBJ1-4; D gene uncertain. The CDR3 sequence is 15 residues long. V lost 3 bases, J lost 2 bases, and 10 bases lay in between. The germline V gene has CDR1 LNHDA and CDR2 SQIVND (reference sequence). CDR3 sequence reads: CASSIGYTTNEKLFF. CDR3 sequence (DNA): TGTGCCAGTAGTATCGGGTATACGACTAATGAAAAACTGTTTTTT.

The chain has TRBV19 and TRBJ1-1; 10 bases fit TRBD1. This CDR3 is 16 amino acids long. Germline assignment: CDR1 LNHDA and CDR2 SQIVND (reference sequence). With 4 bases clipped from V and 6 bases from J, the junction kept 11 bases outside the gene matches. The CDR3 sequence is CASSTSGTGVAAEAFF. CDR3 in DNA: TGTGCCAGTAGTACAAGCGGGACAGGGGTTGCGGCTGAAGCTTTCTTT.

This chain uses TRBV5-8 with TRBJ2-4; D perhaps matches TRBD2 (5 bases). V was cut by 1 base and J by 8 bases, with 19 bases left in between. The CDR3 consists of 16 residues. The germline CDR1 and CDR2 sequences are SGHTS and YDEGEE. This CDR3 is CASSLSGSFSMDIQYF. CDR3 DNA sequence: TGTGCCAGCAGCTTGAGCGGTTCGTTTTCGATGGACATTCAGTACTTC. The full variable domain, in which reference TRBV5-8 and TRBJ2-4 provide the parts outside the CDR3, is EAGVTQSPTHLIKTRGQQATLRCSPISGHTSVYWYQQALGLGLQFLLWYDEGEERNRGNFPPRFSGRQFPNYSSELNVNALELEDSALYLCASSLSGSFSMDIQYFGAGTRLSVL.

The count of this clone is one. The CDR3, as DNA: TGTGCCAGCAGCCCCTATCAAGACAGGGATAGCAATCAGCCCCAGCATTTT. Its translation is CASSPYQDRDSNQPQHF. This rearrangement joins TRBV14 to TRBJ1-5; 7 bases are shared with TRBD1. J lost 0 bases, V lost 4 bases, and 9 bases had no gene match. Germline CDR1 is SGHDN and CDR2 is FVKESK. The CDR3 is 17 amino acids.